Ten or more counts support the clone carrying this T cell receptor (beta chain). Its antigen is still unknown. Time point of the sample: sample taken at primary tumor resection. The donor group consisted of over 60 patients who had untreated, early-stage non-small cell lung cancer. The authors sequenced whole RNA from tumor, nontumor lung or frozen PBMC without sorting. On each TCR cDNA molecule, a unique molecular identifier was present. Using its own MiXCR run on the 5' RACE reads, TCRdb lists one record per CDR3 protein. The data hold more than 2,500 distinct CDR3 sequences, with approximately 3.5% observed a single time. These data belong to a study of spatial heterogeneity in lung cancer. Whole-study findings and limits: Expanded intratumoral alpha and beta TCR counts tracked tumor mutation counts. Estimated coverage of tumor T cells was about 7% for alpha and 11% to 15% for beta chains.

Material: lung tumor tissue, obtained at surgery. This TCR was sampled from a male donor with early-stage non-small cell lung cancer.

CDR3 nucleotide sequence: TGTGCCAGCTCACCACAGGGAAACACTGAAGCTTTCTTT. Residues: CASSPQGNTEAFF. V and J are TRBV18 and TRBJ1-1; the D is unclear. V was clipped by 1 base and J by 2 bases, with 5 bases between them. The length of the CDR3 is 13 residues. The germline gives CDR1 KGHSH, CDR2 LQKENI.